This entry lists 10 T cell receptor beta chains sequenced from one sample in a study of blood T cell repertoires in COVID-19. Method: immunoSEQ multiplex PCR; TCRdb's copy keeps in-frame clones and lacks some. The sample has tens of thousands of clones, 85% to 95% seen once. Sequenced sample: peripheral blood. The receptors stem from a human donor with active COVID-19. The donor label of this sample is uncertain.

V usage is TRBV5-5 and J usage is TRBJ2-7; weak D call: TRBD1 (5 bases). CDR1 and CDR2 (germline): SGHKS, YYEKEE (reference sequence). The CDR3 has 13 amino acids. With 0 bases removed from V and 2 bases from J, the gap between germline ends came to 6 bases. The DNA of the CDR3 is TGTGCCAGCAGCTTGGAACAGGCCTACGAGCAGTACTTC. It specifies CASSLEQAYEQYF. The variable domain in full, with the rest retrieved from reference TRBV5-5 and TRBJ2-7, is DAGVTQSPTHLIKTRGQQVTLRCSPISGHKSVSWYQQVLGQGPQFIFQYYEKEERGRGNFPDRFSARQFPNYSSELNVNALLLGDSALYLCASSLEQAYEQYFGPGTRLTVT.

Written as DNA, the CDR3 is TGTGCCACAGGCGGCCAGGGACAGCGAAACACCGGGGAGCTGTTTTTT. This gives the protein CATGGQGQRNTGELFF. This chain connects TRBV7-8 to TRBJ2-2; 7 bases map to TRBD1. Germline V gives CDR1 SGHVS, CDR2 FQNEAQ. Trimming took 10 bases from V and 2 from J; bases not matched to a gene: 13. The CDR3 spans 16 residues.

The J gene is TRBJ1-2, the V gene TRBV25-1; 8 bases are a match to TRBD1. This CDR3 has 16 amino acids. V shed 3 bases, J shed 7 bases, and the junction held 13 bases outside the gene matches. Germline CDR1 is MGHDK and CDR2 is SYGVNS. The CDR3 nucleotides are TGTGCCAGCAGTGACGGGTTTCGGACAGGGACTTCTGGCTACACCTTC. Amino acid sequence: CASSDGFRTGTSGYTF.

This CDR3 is CASSQEATSGGTDTQYF. CDR3 in DNA: TGTGCCAGCAGCCAAGAGGCCACTAGCGGGGGAACAGATACGCAGTATTTT. V usage is TRBV4-2 and J usage is TRBJ2-3; 11 positions match TRBD2. With V trimmed by 0 bases and J by 3 bases, 5 bases remained unmatched. Germline V gene lookup returns CDR1 LGHNA and CDR2 YNFKEQ. The CDR3 is 17 residues long.

The V and J genes are TRBV4-1 and TRBJ1-2; D ambiguous. The germline V gene has CDR1 MGHRA and CDR2 YSYEKL. The CDR3 has 14 residues. The V end was cut by 5 bases, the J end by 6 bases, with 16 bases between. CDR3 sequence (DNA): TGCGCCAGCAGCATTCCGGGTTCGCGTAATGGCTACACCTTC. Protein product: CASSIPGSRNGYTF.

The genes are TRBV12-3 or TRBV12-4 and TRBJ2-5; D is undetermined. V dropped 6 bases and J dropped 0 bases, with 8 bases sitting between them. The CDR3 loop spans 13 amino acids. CDR3 sequence reads: CASSTHNQETQYF. The CDR3 DNA is TGTGCCAGCAGCACACATAACCAAGAGACCCAGTACTTC.

The rearrangement uses TRBV5-6 and TRBJ2-2, with 8 bases aligning to TRBD1. V gave up 2 bases and J gave up 6 bases; unmatched junction bases: 6. The CDR3 runs 15 residues. Germline assignment: CDR1 SGHDT and CDR2 YYEEEE. For the CDR3, the DNA is TGTGCCAGCAGCTTACGAACAGGGGGAGCCGGGGAGCTGTTTTTT. Protein: CASSLRTGGAGELFF.

The rearrangement uses TRBV7-8 and TRBJ1-2, with D unresolved. The CDR3 extends over 13 amino acids. Trimming cost V 7 bases and J 5 bases, with 14 bases left between them. CDR1 and CDR2 (germline): SGHVS, FQNEAQ. The CDR3 coding sequence is TGTGCCAGCACCCTAAGTAAGCGGTATGGCTACACCTTC. It translates to CASTLSKRYGYTF.

V usage is TRBV5-4 and J usage is TRBJ2-3, with 9 bases matching TRBD1. Germline values: CDR1 SGHNT, CDR2 YYREEE (reference sequence). Trimming removed 4 bases from V and 2 bases from J; junction bases left unmatched: 17. This CDR3 contains 19 residues. CDR3 coding DNA: TGTGCCAGCAGCCCCCCTGGTAAGGTGGGACAGGGAAACACAGATACGCAGTATTTT. It encodes CASSPPGKVGQGNTDTQYF.

The genes are TRBV5-1 and TRBJ2-1; 7 bases match TRBD1. The length of the CDR3 is 14 residues. V shed 3 bases and J 5 bases; nucleotides not matched to a gene: 5. Germline assignment: CDR1 SGHRS and CDR2 YFSETQ. The CDR3 nucleotides read TGCGCCAGCAGCTCGGGACAGCTTAACAATGAGCAGTTCTTC. Translation: CASSSGQLNNEQFF.